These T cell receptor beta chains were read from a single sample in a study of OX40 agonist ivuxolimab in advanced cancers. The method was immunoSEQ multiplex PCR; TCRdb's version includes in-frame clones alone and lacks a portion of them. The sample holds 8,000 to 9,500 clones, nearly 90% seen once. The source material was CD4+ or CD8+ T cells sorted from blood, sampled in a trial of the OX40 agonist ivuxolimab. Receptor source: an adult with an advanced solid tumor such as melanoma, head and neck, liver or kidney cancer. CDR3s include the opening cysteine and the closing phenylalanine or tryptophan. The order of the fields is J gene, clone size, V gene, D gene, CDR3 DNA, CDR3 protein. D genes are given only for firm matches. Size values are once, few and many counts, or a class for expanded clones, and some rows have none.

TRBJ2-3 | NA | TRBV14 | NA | TGTGCCAGCAGCCAAGATCGATACTCCACGCAGTATTTT | CASSQDRYSTQYF
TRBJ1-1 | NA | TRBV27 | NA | TGTGCCAGTTCAATACAGGGCCGGGACACTGAAGCTTTCTTT | CASSIQGRDTEAFF
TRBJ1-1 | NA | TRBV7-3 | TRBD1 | TGTGCCAGCAGCTCTAGAGGGGGCACGAACACTGAAGCTTTCTTT | CASSSRGGTNTEAFF
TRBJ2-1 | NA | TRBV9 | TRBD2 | TGTGCCAGCAGCCCCTCGGCGGGAGGGTACAATGAGCAGTTCTTC | CASSPSAGGYNEQFF
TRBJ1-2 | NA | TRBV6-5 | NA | TGTGCCAGCAGTTACGGGGATAACTATGGCTACACCTTC | CASSYGDNYGYTF
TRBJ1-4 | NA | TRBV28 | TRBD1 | TGTGCCAGCAGTTTAATAACAGGGGAACTGTTTTTT | CASSLITGELFF
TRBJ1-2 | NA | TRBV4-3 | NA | TGCGCCAGCAGCCAAGAGGGGTGGCCCTATGGCTACACCTTC | CASSQEGWPYGYTF
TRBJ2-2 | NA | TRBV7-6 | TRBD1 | TGTGCCAGCAGCTTCTACAGGGGCACCGGGGAGCTGTTTTTT | CASSFYRGTGELFF
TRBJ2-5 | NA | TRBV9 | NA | TGTGCCAGCAGCGTAGGTAACGTCCAAGAGACCCAGTACTTC | CASSVGNVQETQYF
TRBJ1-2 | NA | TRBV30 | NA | TGTGCCTGGACCCCGGGGGGCTATGGCTACACCTTC | CAWTPGGYGYTF
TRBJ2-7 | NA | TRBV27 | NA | TGTGCCAGCGGAGACAGTTACGAGCAGTACTTC | CASGDSYEQYF
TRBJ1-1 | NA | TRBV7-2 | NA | TGTGCCAGCAGTTTGACAGTCGGCACTGAAGCTTTCTTT | CASSLTVGTEAFF
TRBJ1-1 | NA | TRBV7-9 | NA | TGTGCCAGCAGCTATTACGGGGGAGCCGGGAGTGAAGCTTTCTTT | CASSYYGGAGSEAFF
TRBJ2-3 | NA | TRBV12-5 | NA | TGTGCTAGACTTCTCCAGGGGCACTGGGGAGATACGCAGTATTTT | CARLLQGHWGDTQYF
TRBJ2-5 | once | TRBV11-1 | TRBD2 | TGTGCCAGCAGCTCCGGACTAGCGGGATGGGGAGAGACCCAGTACTTC | CASSSGLAGWGETQYF
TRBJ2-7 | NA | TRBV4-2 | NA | TGTGCCAGCAGCCAAGGCACAGGGCGCTCCTACGAGCAGTACTTC | CASSQGTGRSYEQYF
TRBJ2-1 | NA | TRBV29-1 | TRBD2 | TGCAGCGTTGGAGGGACTAGCGGGAGCCTCTACAATGAGCAGTTCTTC | CSVGGTSGSLYNEQFF
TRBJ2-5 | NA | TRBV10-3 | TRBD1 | TGTGCCATCAGTGAGTTCGGCGACGGGACAGGGGATCAAGAGACCCAGTACTTC | CAISEFGDGTGDQETQYF
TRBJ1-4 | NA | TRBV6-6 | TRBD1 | TGTGCCAGCAGGATAGGGGACAGGGGTGAAAAACTGTTTTTT | CASRIGDRGEKLFF
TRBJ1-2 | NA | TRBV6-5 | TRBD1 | TGTGCCAGCAGTGCGACAGGGCCAGCTAACTATGGCTACACCTTC | CASSATGPANYGYTF
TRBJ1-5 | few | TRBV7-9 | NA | TGTGCCAGCAGCTTTGGGACACGGCGCAGCAATCAGCCCCAGCATTTT | CASSFGTRRSNQPQHF
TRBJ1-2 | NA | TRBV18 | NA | TGTGCCAGCTCACCACCTTCATTACAACTCTATGGCTACACCTTC | CASSPPSLQLYGYTF
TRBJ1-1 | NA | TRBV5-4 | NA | TGTGCCAGCAGAGGGGGACAGAACACTGAAGCTTTCTTT | CASRGGQNTEAFF
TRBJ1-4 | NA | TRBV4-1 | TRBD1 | TGCGCCAGCAGCTTGGACAGGGAAGGCGAAAAACTGTTTTTT | CASSLDREGEKLFF
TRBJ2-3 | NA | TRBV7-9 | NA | TGTGCCAGCAGCCGGCAGGGGCAAAACACAGATACGCAGTATTTT | CASSRQGQNTDTQYF
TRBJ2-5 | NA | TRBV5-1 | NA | TGCGCCAGCAGCTTTAACCGAGAGACCCAGTACTTC | CASSFNRETQYF
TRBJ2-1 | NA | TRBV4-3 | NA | TGCGCCAGCAGCACAGAGCTCTACAATGAGCAGTTCTTC | CASSTELYNEQFF
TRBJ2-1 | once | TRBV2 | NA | TGTGCCAGCTCCGGGCAAGGAGGGTACAATGAGCAGTTCTTC | CASSGQGGYNEQFF
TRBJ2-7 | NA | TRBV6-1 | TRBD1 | TGTGCCAGCATTCCCTCCCGGACAGGGTCCCACGAGCAGTACTTC | CASIPSRTGSHEQYF
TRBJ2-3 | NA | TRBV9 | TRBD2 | TGTGCCAGCAGCGCCCAGACTAGCGGCTACACAGATACGCAGTATTTT | CASSAQTSGYTDTQYF
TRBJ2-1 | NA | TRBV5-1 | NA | TGCGCCAGCAGCCCGGACTCCTCCTACAATGAGCAGTTCTTC | CASSPDSSYNEQFF
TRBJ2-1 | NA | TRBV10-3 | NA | TGTGCCATCAGTGAAAGAGCGGCATCCTACAATGAGCAGTTCTTC | CAISERAASYNEQFF
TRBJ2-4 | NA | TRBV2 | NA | TGTGCCAGCAGTGAAGAAAAGGTAGCCAAAAACATTCAGTACTTC | CASSEEKVAKNIQYF
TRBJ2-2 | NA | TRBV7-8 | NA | TGTGCCAGCGGGAGTATGGCCGGGGAGCTGTTTTTT | CASGSMAGELFF
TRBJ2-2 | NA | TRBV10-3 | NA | TGTGCCATCACCGGGAACCCCGGGGAGCTGTTTTTT | CAITGNPGELFF
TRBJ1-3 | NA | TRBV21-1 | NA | TGTGCCAGCAGCAAAGACGGTTCTGGAAACACCATATATTTT | CASSKDGSGNTIYF
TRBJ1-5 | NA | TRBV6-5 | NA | TGTGCCAGCGGTTCTAATCAGCCCCAGCATTTT | CASGSNQPQHF
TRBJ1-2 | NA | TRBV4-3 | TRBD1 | TGCGCCAGCAGCCAAGATAGACAGGGTGAATTTATACGTGGCTACACCTTC | CASSQDRQGEFIRGYTF
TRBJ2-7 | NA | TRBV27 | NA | TGTGCCAGCAGTTTATCGTTACTTTACGAGCAGCACTTC | CASSLSLLYEQHF
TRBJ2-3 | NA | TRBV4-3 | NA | TGCGCCAGCAGCCCGCCGGGGCCTCTCCGAGATACGCAGTATTTT | CASSPPGPLRDTQYF
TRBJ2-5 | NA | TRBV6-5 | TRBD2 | TGTGCCAGCAGTATTAGCGGGAGGGAGACCCAGTACTTC | CASSISGRETQYF
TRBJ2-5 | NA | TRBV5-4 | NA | TGTGCCAGCAGCTTGTTGATGGGAACGAGGGTGACCCAGTACTTC | CASSLLMGTRVTQYF